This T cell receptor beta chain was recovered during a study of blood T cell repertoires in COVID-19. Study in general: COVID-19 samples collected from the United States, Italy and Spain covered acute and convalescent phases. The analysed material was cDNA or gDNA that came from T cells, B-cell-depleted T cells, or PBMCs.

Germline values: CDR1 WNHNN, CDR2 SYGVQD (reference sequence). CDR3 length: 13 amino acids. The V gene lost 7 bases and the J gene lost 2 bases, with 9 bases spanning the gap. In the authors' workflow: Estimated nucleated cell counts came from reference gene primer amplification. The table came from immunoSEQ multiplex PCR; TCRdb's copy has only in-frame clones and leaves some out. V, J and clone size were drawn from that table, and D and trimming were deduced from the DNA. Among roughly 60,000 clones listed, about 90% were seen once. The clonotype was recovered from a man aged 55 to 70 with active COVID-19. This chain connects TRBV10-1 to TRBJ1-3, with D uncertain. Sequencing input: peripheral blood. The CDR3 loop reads CASMMTTGNTIYF. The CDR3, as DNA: TGCGCCAGCATGATGACAACTGGAAACACCATATATTTT.